One and the same sample provided the 17 T cell receptor beta chains below, sequenced in a study of OX40 agonist ivuxolimab in advanced cancers. Sequencing was performed with immunoSEQ multiplex PCR; in TCRdb, only in-frame clones are kept and a portion is missing. Here the sample spans tens of thousands of clones, roughly 85% being singletons. The specimen was CD4+ or CD8+ T cells sorted from blood, collected in a trial of the OX40 agonist ivuxolimab. The receptors shown here come from an adult with an advanced solid tumor such as melanoma, head and neck, liver or kidney cancer.

The V and J genes are TRBV11-3 and TRBJ2-7; D gene ambiguous. The germline CDR1 and CDR2 sequences are SGHNT and YENEEA. The CDR3 is made up of 12 amino acids. The V end lost 5 bases, the J end lost 3 bases, and 8 bases lay between the germline ends. The CDR3 DNA is TGTGCCAGCAGCGCAACGAGCTACGAGCAGTACTTC. Translating it yields CASSATSYEQYF.

The chain combines TRBV28 with TRBJ2-7; tentatively, D is TRBD2 (5 bases). The length of the CDR3 is 14 residues. The germline CDR1 and CDR2 sequences are MDHEN and SYDVKM. The V end lost 4 bases, the J end lost 3 bases, and 13 bases lay between the germline ends. DNA of the CDR3: TGTGCCAGCAGTTCCGGGATAGAACTCTACGAGCAGTACTTC. Its protein product is CASSSGIELYEQYF.

The V gene is TRBV5-1, the J gene TRBJ2-3, with D perhaps matching TRBD2 (5 bases). V lost 0 bases to trimming and J lost 4 bases, with 12 bases between them. The CDR3 runs 15 residues. Germline loops: CDR1 SGHRS, CDR2 YFSETQ. Written as DNA, the CDR3 is TGCGCCAGCAGCTTGGGGATAGCGTCGCCAGATACGCAGTATTTT. The encoded protein is CASSLGIASPDTQYF.

The chain uses TRBV6-5 and TRBJ2-1; 11 bases fit TRBD2. Per the germline V gene, CDR1 is MNHEY and CDR2 is SVGAGI. This CDR3 has 16 residues. With V trimmed by 0 bases and J by 6 bases, 4 bases remained unmatched. DNA for the CDR3: TGTGCCAGCAGTTACTCAGAACTAGCGGGAGTCAATGAGCAGTTCTTC. Translation gives CASSYSELAGVNEQFF.

V and J are TRBV18 and TRBJ2-5; unclear D gene. Germline V gene data show CDR1 as KGHSH and CDR2 as LQKENI. V was pared by 4 bases and J by 2 bases, with 11 bases between. This CDR3 spans 14 amino acids. In DNA form, the CDR3 reads TGTGCCAGCTCACTGTTTGTTTTGCAAGAGACCCAGTACTTC. Translated: CASSLFVLQETQYF. The variable domain in full, with the rest retrieved from reference TRBV18 and TRBJ2-5, is NAGVMQNPRHLVRRRGQEARLRCSPMKGHSHVYWYRQLPEEGLKFMVYLQKENIIDESGMPKERFSAEFPKEGPSILRIQQVVRGDSAAYFCASSLFVLQETQYFGPGTRLLVL.

The chain links TRBV5-8 to TRBJ2-2; D gene unclear. Germline lookup yields CDR1 SGHTS and CDR2 YDEGEE. The CDR3 contains 14 residues. Trimming removed 0 bases at V and 0 bases at J, with 3 bases between. The CDR3, as DNA: TGTGCCAGCAGCTTGGGACCGAACACCGGGGAGCTGTTTTTT. Its protein product is CASSLGPNTGELFF.

This chain links TRBV6-5 with TRBJ2-7; D uncertain. Trimming shortened V by 4 bases and J by 7 bases, and 11 bases separated the two germline ends. Germline V gene data show CDR1 as MNHEY and CDR2 as SVGAGI. This CDR3 comprises 12 residues. CDR3 bases: TGTGCCAGCAGTTCCGCCTTGGGTGAGCAGTACTTC. Translated, it gives CASSSALGEQYF.

The CDR3 reads CASSLLDRGLGGYTF. The CDR3 DNA sequence: TGTGCCAGCAGCCTCTTGGACAGGGGGCTCGGTGGCTACACCTTC. The rearrangement links TRBV28 to TRBJ1-2, with 11 bases fitting TRBD1. Germline trimming cut 6 bases from V and 7 bases from J; bases unmatched to any gene: 10. Per germline, CDR1 MDHEN and CDR2 SYDVKM. There are 15 residues in the CDR3.

In DNA form, the CDR3 reads TGTGCCAGCAGCCCTTCTTCCCTCCCCTACAATGAGCAGTTCTTC. It encodes CASSPSSLPYNEQFF. The chain couples TRBV28 to TRBJ2-1; D is undetermined. The CDR3 has 15 amino acids. Trimming took off 6 bases at V and 2 bases at J, with 14 bases between the two ends. Germline CDR1 and CDR2: MDHEN and SYDVKM.

The chain couples TRBV19 to TRBJ2-2; 7 bases are shared with TRBD1. The CDR3 is made up of 15 amino acids. Unmatched junction bases numbered 0, after V lost 1 base and J lost 1 base. Germline assignment: CDR1 LNHDA and CDR2 SQIVND (reference sequence). CDR3 residues: CASSIGTGNTGELFF. CDR3 sequence (DNA): TGTGCCAGTAGTATAGGGACAGGGAACACCGGGGAGCTGTTTTTT. The full variable domain, rest sourced from reference TRBV19 and TRBJ2-2, is DGGITQSPKYLFRKEGQNVTLSCEQNLNHDAMYWYRQDPGQGLRLIYYSQIVNDFQKGDIAEGYSVSREKKESFPLTVTSAQKNPTAFYLCASSIGTGNTGELFFGEGSRLTVL.

The gene calls are TRBV18 and TRBJ1-4, with no clear D. Trimming stripped 4 bases from V and 4 bases from J, with 10 bases between. The germline gives CDR1 KGHSH, CDR2 LQKENI. CDR3 length: 14 residues. CDR3 in amino acids: CASSHAQDNEKLFF. The DNA of the CDR3 is TGTGCCAGCTCACACGCCCAGGATAATGAAAAACTGTTTTTT.

The chain has TRBV2 and TRBJ1-1; 9 bases fit TRBD1. Germline lookup yields CDR1 SNHLY and CDR2 FYNNEI. V lost 6 bases to trimming and J lost 5 bases; unmatched junction nucleotides: 4. The CDR3 contains 13 residues. In nucleotides, the CDR3 is TGTGCCAGCAGCGGACAGGGGCGGACTGAAGCTTTCTTT. Protein: CASSGQGRTEAFF.

J is TRBJ1-3 and V is TRBV25-1, with D possibly being TRBD1 (5 bases). Germline lookup yields CDR1 MGHDK and CDR2 SYGVNS. Trimming shortened V by 5 bases and J by 0 bases, and 8 bases separated the two germline ends. The CDR3 spans 14 residues. DNA for the CDR3: TGTGCCAGCAGTAAGACAGCCTCTGGAAACACCATATATTTT. This translates into CASSKTASGNTIYF.

The rearrangement joins TRBV7-9 to TRBJ2-7; possible D gene TRBD1, 6 bases. CDR3 size: 13 residues. Per the germline V gene, CDR1 is SEHNR and CDR2 is FQNEAQ (reference sequence). Trimming cost V 5 bases and J 3 bases, with 11 bases left between them. The CDR3 loop is CASSLGQHYEQYF. CDR3 bases: TGTGCCAGCAGCCTGGGACAACACTACGAGCAGTACTTC.

This sequence joins TRBV27 and TRBJ1-2; a possible D gene is TRBD1 (5 bases). The length of the CDR3 is 14 residues. The V and J ends lost 10 bases and 7 bases respectively, with 22 bases between them. Per the germline V gene, CDR1 is MNHEY and CDR2 is SMNVEV (reference sequence). As DNA, the CDR3 is TGTGCCACCAAAACCGTGGGCAGGGTAGGTGGCTACACCTTC. Its translation: CATKTVGRVGGYTF.

This chain uses TRBV9 with TRBJ2-5; TRBD1 matches 7 bases. The CDR3 contains 14 residues. The ends lost 4 bases at V and 5 bases at J; junction bases unmatched: 8. Germline CDR1 and CDR2: SGDLS and YYNGEE. The CDR3, as DNA: TGTGCCAGCAGCACGGCAGGGGGAGAGGAGACCCAGTACTTC. Amino acid sequence: CASSTAGGEETQYF. Full variable domain (remainder filled in from reference TRBV9 and TRBJ2-5): DSGVTQTPKHLITATGQRVTLRCSPRSGDLSVYWYQQSLDQGLQFLIQYYNGEERAKGNILERFSAQQFPDLHSELNLSSLELGDSALYFCASSTAGGEETQYFGPGTRLLVL.

The chain links TRBV7-9 to TRBJ1-5; unclear D gene. V gave up 0 bases and J gave up 0 bases, with 3 bases separating them. The CDR3 contains 14 residues. Germline V CDR1 and CDR2: SEHNR, FQNEAQ (reference sequence). The CDR3 nucleotides read TGTGCCAGCAGCTTAGCCGCTAGCAATCAGCCCCAGCATTTT. Residues: CASSLAASNQPQHF.